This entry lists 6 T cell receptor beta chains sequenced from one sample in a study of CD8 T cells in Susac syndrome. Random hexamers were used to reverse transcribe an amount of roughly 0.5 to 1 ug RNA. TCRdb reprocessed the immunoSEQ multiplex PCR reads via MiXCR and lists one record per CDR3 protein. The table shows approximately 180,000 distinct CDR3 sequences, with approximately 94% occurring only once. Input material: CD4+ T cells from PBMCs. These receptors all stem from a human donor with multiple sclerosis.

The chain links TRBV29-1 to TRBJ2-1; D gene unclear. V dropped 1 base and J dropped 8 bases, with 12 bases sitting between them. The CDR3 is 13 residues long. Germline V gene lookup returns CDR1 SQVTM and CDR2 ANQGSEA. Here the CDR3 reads CSVEGPPSDEQFF. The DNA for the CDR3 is TGCAGCGTTGAAGGACCCCCAAGCGATGAGCAGTTCTTC.

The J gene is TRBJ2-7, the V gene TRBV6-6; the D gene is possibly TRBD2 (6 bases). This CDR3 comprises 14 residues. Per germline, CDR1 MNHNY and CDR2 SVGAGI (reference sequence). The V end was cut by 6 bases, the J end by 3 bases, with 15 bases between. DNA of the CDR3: TGTGCCAGCAGGCAGGGACTCGGAAGCTACGAGCAGTACTTC. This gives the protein CASRQGLGSYEQYF.

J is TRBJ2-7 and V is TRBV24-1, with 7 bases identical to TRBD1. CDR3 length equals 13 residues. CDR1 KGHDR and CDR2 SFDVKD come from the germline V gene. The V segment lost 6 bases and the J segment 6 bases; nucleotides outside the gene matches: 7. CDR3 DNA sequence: TGTGCCACCAGTAAGAGGGACAGTTCCGAGCAGTACTTC. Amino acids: CATSKRDSSEQYF.

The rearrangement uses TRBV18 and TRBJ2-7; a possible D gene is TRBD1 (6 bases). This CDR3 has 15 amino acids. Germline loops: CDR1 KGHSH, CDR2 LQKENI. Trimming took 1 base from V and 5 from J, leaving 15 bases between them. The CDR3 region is CASSPQADTGNEQYF. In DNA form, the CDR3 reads TGTGCCAGCTCACCACAGGCGGATACAGGGAACGAGCAGTACTTC.

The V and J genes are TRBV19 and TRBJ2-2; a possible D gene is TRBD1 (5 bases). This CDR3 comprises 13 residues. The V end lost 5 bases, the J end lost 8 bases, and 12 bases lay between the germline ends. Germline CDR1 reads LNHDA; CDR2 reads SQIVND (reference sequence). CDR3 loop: CASSSTVEGELFF. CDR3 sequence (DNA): TGTGCCAGTAGTTCGACAGTCGAAGGGGAGCTGTTTTTT.

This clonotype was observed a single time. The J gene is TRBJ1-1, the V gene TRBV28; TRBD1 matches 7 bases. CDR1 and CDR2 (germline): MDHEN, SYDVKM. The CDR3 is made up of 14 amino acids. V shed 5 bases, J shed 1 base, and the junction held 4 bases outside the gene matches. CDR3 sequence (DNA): TGTGCCAGCAGTCCGGGACAGTCGAACACTGAAGCTTTCTTT. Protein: CASSPGQSNTEAFF.